A selection of T cell receptor beta chains follows, all from one sample in a study of T cell repertoires in cytomegalovirus infection. TCRdb reprocessed the reads with MiXCR, giving one entry per CDR3 protein. Here the sample spans some 180,000 distinct CDR3 sequences, about a tenth being singletons. Sequenced material: PBMCs. These receptors all come from a human donor in good health (CMV status not recorded). Some clones in this sample may be carry-over from other donors' samples. Both conserved end residues are part of each CDR3. Fields, in order: V gene, D gene, CDR3 protein. A D gene is named only where the DNA matches it firmly.

v_call: TRBV7-9
d_call: NA
cdr3_aa: CASSMGRINEKLFF

v_call: TRBV7-2
d_call: NA
cdr3_aa: CASSLVFGSNYGYTF

v_call: TRBV3-1
d_call: TRBD2
cdr3_aa: CASTRGGGAYTGELFF

v_call: TRBV15
d_call: TRBD1
cdr3_aa: CATSDRVFGYTF

v_call: TRBV11-2
d_call: NA
cdr3_aa: CASSLSLSGAILQQFF

v_call: TRBV7-9
d_call: NA
cdr3_aa: CASSLAQGNQPQRF

v_call: TRBV12-3/TRBV12-4
d_call: NA
cdr3_aa: CASSRPLRSDEQFF

v_call: TRBV7-2
d_call: TRBD1
cdr3_aa: CASSSGQQGSPLHF

v_call: TRBV29-1
d_call: NA
cdr3_aa: CSVLRAGTSSYEQYF

v_call: TRBV4-3
d_call: TRBD1
cdr3_aa: CASSQERQGLIYGYTF

v_call: TRBV7-2
d_call: TRBD2
cdr3_aa: CASSQLAKETQYF

v_call: TRBV6-4
d_call: NA
cdr3_aa: CASSGVVYNSPLHF

v_call: TRBV11-2
d_call: TRBD1
cdr3_aa: CASSLDIGTGGYEQYF

v_call: TRBV7-9
d_call: NA
cdr3_aa: CASSTAGPGNTIYF

v_call: TRBV5-1
d_call: NA
cdr3_aa: CASSSRAAKDEQYF

v_call: TRBV7-9
d_call: NA
cdr3_aa: CASSLTGGEEKLFF

v_call: TRBV12-3/TRBV12-4
d_call: NA
cdr3_aa: CASSPGQLSSYNEQFF

v_call: TRBV28
d_call: NA
cdr3_aa: CASSIRGREGNIQYF

v_call: TRBV12-3/TRBV12-4
d_call: TRBD2
cdr3_aa: CASRTSGGYGQFF

v_call: TRBV12-3/TRBV12-4
d_call: TRBD2
cdr3_aa: CASSQSGGETQYF

v_call: TRBV7-2
d_call: NA
cdr3_aa: CASSVPGRPDTQYF

v_call: TRBV29-1
d_call: NA
cdr3_aa: CSVDEHGGWNHGYTF

v_call: TRBV5-4
d_call: TRBD2
cdr3_aa: CASSLEVAGAAYNEQFF

v_call: TRBV7-2
d_call: NA
cdr3_aa: CASSLAGVYNEQFF

v_call: TRBV7-2
d_call: NA
cdr3_aa: CASSLGRDYEQYF

v_call: TRBV6-4
d_call: TRBD2
cdr3_aa: CASSDDPGLGSPQYF

v_call: TRBV20-1
d_call: NA
cdr3_aa: CSARARGLNTEAFF

v_call: TRBV11-2
d_call: TRBD2
cdr3_aa: CASRAGEQETQYF

v_call: TRBV7-2
d_call: TRBD2
cdr3_aa: CASSKTGLAGVLEQYF

v_call: TRBV4-3
d_call: NA
cdr3_aa: CASSQGSAGELFF

v_call: TRBV7-2
d_call: NA
cdr3_aa: CASSLGGRDGYTF

v_call: TRBV28
d_call: NA
cdr3_aa: CASSLRQQETQYF

v_call: TRBV7-9
d_call: NA
cdr3_aa: CASSLETTGSEQYF

v_call: TRBV6-2/TRBV6-3
d_call: NA
cdr3_aa: CASQDSGSYNEQFF

v_call: TRBV19
d_call: NA
cdr3_aa: CASSASSGVGDSPLHF

v_call: TRBV7-9
d_call: NA
cdr3_aa: CASRTGTKNTGELFF

v_call: TRBV6-2/TRBV6-3
d_call: NA
cdr3_aa: CASSLTGANVLTF

v_call: TRBV7-2
d_call: NA
cdr3_aa: CASSLALQANTEAFF

v_call: TRBV29-1
d_call: NA
cdr3_aa: CSVGDSPNEKLFF

v_call: TRBV19
d_call: TRBD1
cdr3_aa: CASSRQGVSAQPQHF

v_call: TRBV27
d_call: NA
cdr3_aa: CASSLSVAARNEQYF

v_call: TRBV29-1
d_call: NA
cdr3_aa: CSVDLDSSYEQYF

v_call: TRBV20-1
d_call: TRBD1
cdr3_aa: CSARGNRGYEQYF

v_call: TRBV7-8
d_call: NA
cdr3_aa: CASSLSRTNSPLHF

v_call: TRBV29-1
d_call: TRBD1
cdr3_aa: CSAKIRDSQETQYF

v_call: TRBV28
d_call: NA
cdr3_aa: CASIRGSSYEQYF

v_call: TRBV5-6
d_call: NA
cdr3_aa: CASSYGGPSSYNEQFF

v_call: TRBV7-9
d_call: NA
cdr3_aa: CASSKVRDAGGYTF

v_call: TRBV15
d_call: TRBD2
cdr3_aa: CATSKAGGELFF

v_call: TRBV9
d_call: TRBD1
cdr3_aa: CASSADRGHSYEQYF

v_call: TRBV9
d_call: TRBD2
cdr3_aa: CASSVDRLGQGLMGGTNVLTF

v_call: TRBV28
d_call: NA
cdr3_aa: CASSSPLGSNQPQHF